The source of this T cell receptor beta chain is a study of cytomegalovirus exposure and HLA in healthy donors (dated by TCRdb to 2015 to 2018). Notes on the research overall: According to an earlier analysis of several hundred of the donors, roughly 180 million T cells yielded over 100 million unique TCR beta sequences and about 300 Gb of sequence data. To predict cytomegalovirus infection status, the study brought together high-throughput TCR immunosequencing, statistical association of individual TCRs with disease status, and machine learning. Rather than using new phenotypic data, the later analysis identified candidate immune exposures from TCR beta sequences and from how often those sequences occurred across donors. Because of strong linkage in the cohort, roughly five DR-DQ haplotypes were treated as single units for association and clustering. An earlier analysis of approximately 500 of the donors applied high-throughput TCR beta sequencing to assess whether each TCR beta V gene segment acted as functional or pseudogenic. The study profiled the T cell repertoires of 500 to 800 subjects by immunosequencing and related them to cytomegalovirus serostatus. Every discovery cohort repertoire had been produced on one sequencing platform. Class I and class II HLA loci were covered by the typing at four-digit resolution. A later analysis re-examined previously published TCR beta repertoires from 500 to 700 donors and added high-resolution HLA genotyping to investigate patterns of TCR occurrence. Among the approximately 420 genotyped donors, around 81% belonged to the genetic ancestry cluster associated with self-reported Caucasian donors. Donor age, sex, ethnicity and CMV serostatus were compiled together with the repertoire data. Typing coverage differed by locus: A, B, C, DRB1 and DQB1 were typed in about 620-640 donors, DQA1 in about 510, DPA1 in approximately 600, and DPB1 in just under 480. Genome-wide SNP genotypes for about three fifths of the 666 donors were used in a later genetic analysis, which treated that subset as a discovery cohort. A separate validation cohort of 90 to 150 different subjects was used in addition to the 666-subject first cohort. Across 398 genotyped donors of the cohort, an average of about 250,000 unique TCR beta nucleotide sequences per donor were sequenced, and about a sixth of those sequences were non-productive. An early release that covered fewer than 800 HLA-typed donors contained approximately 300 gigabases of sequencing data and 65 million to 100 million unique TCR sequences. The aim of the study was to test whether cataloging public T cell receptors could identify signatures of past pathogen exposure. The research as a whole found: Immune exposure information for the cohort was limited to CMV serostatus. Broadly in line with IMGT annotations, most TCR beta V segments showed up in productive rearrangements about 87% or about 30% of the time in an earlier analysis of some 590 of the donors. Compared with the approximately 720-donor mean, donors in an Asian-associated ancestry cluster had fewer N-insertions in productive TCRs, according to a later genetic analysis. Assigning TCR associations to individual alleles was difficult when HLA alleles, especially DR and DQ, strongly co-occurred. Because counts were too low, fewer than 20 rarely observed V segments, including chromosome 9 orphons, were excluded from the earlier analysis of 587 of the donors. Across donors, most TCR sequences were observed very rarely, whereas some public TCRs were present in many individuals. A later genetic analysis associated a missense DCLRE1C variant with V-gene and J-gene trimming of TCR beta chains, and an independent cohort replicated the association. A later analysis found that most CMV-associated TCR beta chains appeared HLA-restricted, with HLA associations seemingly driven largely by CMV exposure. According to a later analysis, TCR association rates differed among HLA loci, with DRB1 alleles showing the most associated TCRs and HLA-C alleles showing the fewest. A later analysis associated 16,951 TCR beta sequences with specific HLA alleles at a false discovery rate of 0.05. In vitro tests confirmed that a few of the cytomegalovirus-associated TCR beta chains recognize cytomegalovirus antigens. The classifier was reported to diagnose cytomegalovirus status with high specificity and sensitivity in both the original cohort and the validation cohort. The cohort was sequenced for TCR beta chains only, and without alpha or paired-chain data the features that could be detected were limited. Correlated functional status among segregating V segments might be attributable to linkage disequilibrium, but an unknown experimental factor could not be ruled out. Compared with equally common non-associated chains, HLA-associated TCR beta chains in a later analysis were more clonally expanded and had lower generation probabilities. Because HLA typing was unavailable for some donors at each locus, only the typed subset was used in association tests. The sequencing pipeline was judged likely to have produced a cluster of highly shared sequence variants as a technical artifact. The presence/absence analyses assumed that sequencing depth was roughly uniform across donors, and that assumption may not be true. According to a later analysis, parvovirus B19, influenza, CMV and Epstein-Barr virus appeared linked to several top co-occurrence clusters. A total of 164 TCR beta chains were listed by the study as associated with cytomegalovirus. The 87-base-pair reads could not distinguish some IMGT-functional V segments, including TRBV6-2 and TRBV6-3, so those segments were excluded. The authors suggested that the approach could potentially be generalized to other disease states and immunological phenotypes. A further reported finding was that TCR beta sequences accurately predicted the HLA-A and HLA-B alleles for most subjects in the first cohort.

The library was made by the immunoSEQ multiplex PCR assay. A mixture of 60 forward primers for TCR Vbeta segments and 13 reverse primers for TCR Jbeta segments was used in the multiplex PCR. The CDR3 region of rearranged TCR beta genes was amplified from genomic DNA with a multiplex PCR assay. Amplified TCR beta libraries were sequenced as 87-base-pair reads on the Illumina HiSeq System. On the authors' methods: A later analysis tallied around 80 million unique TCR beta chains across the 666 repertoires, and about 10 million of those chains were shared by two or more donors. A nearest-neighbor algorithm error-corrected the raw reads and collapsed the reads into unique sequences, merging closely related sequences to remove PCR and sequencing errors. V, D and J gene segments were assigned by aligning CDR3 sequences to IMGT reference sequences. For a sequence to be retained, at least a six-nucleotide match to both a V gene segment and a J gene segment was required. A rearrangement counted as productive if the CDR3 had no stop codons and remained in frame with V and J, and every other rearrangement counted as non-productive. Following IMGT convention, CDR3 was defined as the stretch from the second conserved V-encoded cysteine up to the conserved J-encoded phenylalanine. In an earlier analysis of some 550 of the donors, sequences lacking an unambiguous match to a single V gene segment were excluded. In an earlier analysis of almost 600 of the donors, a V segment was called functional when productive rearrangements were above 56.7%, and segregating when the standard deviation between donors exceeded 5%. To diagnose cytomegalovirus status from the catalog of TCR beta chain sequences, a statistical classification framework was built. In a later analysis, V and J genes were assigned by comparing TCR nucleotide sequences against IMGT/GENE-DB human TR gene sequences. Using the TCRdist pipeline, a later analysis assigned CDR3 sequences along with most-parsimonious VDJ recombination scenarios. In a later analysis, each TCR beta chain was defined by its CDR3 amino acid sequence together with its V-gene family, and reads lacking a unique V-gene family were excluded. In a later analysis, a few hundred highly shared, low-generation-probability nucleotide sequences were removed to address suspected cross-contamination and a sequencing artifact. A later analysis calculated a clonal expansion index for each public chain from normalized within-repertoire ranks of inferred template counts. In a later analysis, generation probabilities were computed using a VDJ recombination model fitted to out-of-frame rearrangements, and the results were checked against IGoR. A later analysis scored TCR-TCR, TCR-HLA and TCR-CMV co-occurrence with hypergeometric tests, applying a repertoire-size bias correction to TCR pairs. False discovery rates were estimated in a later analysis by permuting HLA or CMV assignments 20 times. In a later analysis, co-occurring TCRs were grouped using DBSCAN, and TCRdist sequence similarity was added for clustering within HLA-allele-positive subsets. For co-occurrence clustering, repertoires with fewer than 30,000 or more than 120,000 public chains were excluded, along with 5 or 6 repertoires with anomalous nucleotide sharing. TCRdb re-hosts the immuneACCESS table, in-frame sequences only. Its copies lack some clones; in the studies checked, an unresolved V gene accounts for under half of them, and the cause for the rest is not known. V and J calls and clone size are copied from that table; D and trimming were computed from the DNA. For this sample there are 200,000 or so clones; 80% to 90% appear just once. The ten biggest clones cover about 3% of the sample.

This clone is a singleton in its sample. Its antigen has not been determined. No much larger clone exists at a distance of one base, and base qualities are not known. The germline V gene (reference sequence) yields DFQATT for CDR1 and SNEGSKA for CDR2. The CDR3 runs 10 residues from the cysteine to the phenylalanine. The only DNA kept is the CDR3, 30 bases in frame from the first base. The junction carries 7 bases between V and J, which are trimmed by 4 bases and 7 bases respectively. The cohort comprised around 690 healthy bone marrow donors. All cohort members were sampled while nominally healthy, although unrecorded immune exposures were likely present. The donor was CMV seronegative and was included in the group of hundreds of seronegative cohort members. A peripheral blood sample was collected from each donor, and TCR beta sequencing was performed on peripheral blood mononuclear cells. Genomic DNA extraction from the blood cell samples was performed with the Qiagen DNeasy Blood Extraction Kit.

The rearranged chain carries TRBV20-1 and TRBJ1-2, with a weak D call of TRBD1 (5 bases match). The sequenced material came from PBMCs. The TCR was taken from a man aged 25 to 40 in good health and CMV-seronegative. CDR3 protein: CSAIQVGYTF. The nucleotide sequence is TGCAGTGCTATACAGGTTGGCTACACCTTC.